The T cell receptor beta chain described here comes from a study of cytomegalovirus exposure and HLA in healthy donors. The study's findings and limits: Beyond CMV serostatus, there was no information to go on about immune exposure.

CDR3 length: 15 residues. In germline, CDR1 is SGHTA, CDR2 FQGNSA. With 1 base removed from V and 4 bases from J, the gap between germline ends came to 14 bases. This clone was detected once. Its antigen remains unidentified. The PCR had 60 Vbeta and 13 Jbeta primers. The table came from immunoSEQ multiplex PCR; TCRdb's copy has only in-frame clones and leaves some out. This table has 150,000 to 200,000 clones, 75% to 90% appearing once. The chain links TRBV7-2 to TRBJ2-7; D remains ambiguous. The clonotype comes from a man younger than 35 in good health and CMV-seropositive. The sequenced material came from PBMCs. The CDR3 protein is CASSLERAVSYEQYF. The CDR3 DNA reads as TGTGCCAGCAGCTTAGAGCGTGCAGTTTCTTACGAGCAGTACTTC.